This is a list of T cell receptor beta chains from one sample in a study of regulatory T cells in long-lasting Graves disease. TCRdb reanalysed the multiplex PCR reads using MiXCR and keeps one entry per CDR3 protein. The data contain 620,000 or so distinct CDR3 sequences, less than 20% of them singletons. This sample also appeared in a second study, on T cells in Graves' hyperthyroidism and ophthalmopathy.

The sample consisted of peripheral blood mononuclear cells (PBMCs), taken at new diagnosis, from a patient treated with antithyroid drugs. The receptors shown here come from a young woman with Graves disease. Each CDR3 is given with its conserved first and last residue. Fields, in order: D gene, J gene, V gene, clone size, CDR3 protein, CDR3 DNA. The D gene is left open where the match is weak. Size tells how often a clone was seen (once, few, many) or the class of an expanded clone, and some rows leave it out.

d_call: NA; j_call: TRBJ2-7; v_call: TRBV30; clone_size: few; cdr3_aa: CAWIPKGLGTEQYF; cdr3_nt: TGTGCCTGGATTCCAAAGGGTCTGGGTACCGAGCAGTACTTC
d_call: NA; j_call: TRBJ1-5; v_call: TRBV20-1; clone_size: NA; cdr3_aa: CSARDGGASFYSNQPQHF; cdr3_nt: TGCAGTGCTAGAGATGGGGGGGCCTCGTTTTATAGCAATCAGCCCCAGCATTTT
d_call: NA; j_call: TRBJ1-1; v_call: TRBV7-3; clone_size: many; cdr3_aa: CASSPRGGRYTEAFF; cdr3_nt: TGTGCCAGCAGCCCCCGAGGAGGGAGATACACTGAAGCTTTCTTT
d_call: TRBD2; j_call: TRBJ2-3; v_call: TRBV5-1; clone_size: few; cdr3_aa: CASGPIAGTDTQYF; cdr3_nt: TGCGCCAGCGGTCCCATAGCGGGTACAGATACGCAGTATTTT
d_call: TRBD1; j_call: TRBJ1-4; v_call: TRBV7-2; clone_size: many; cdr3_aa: CASSGTGAGEKLFF; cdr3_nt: TGTGCCAGCAGTGGGACAGGGGCGGGCGAAAAACTGTTTTTT
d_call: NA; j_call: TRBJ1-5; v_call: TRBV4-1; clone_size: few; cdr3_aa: CASSQMEVNNQPQHF; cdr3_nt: TGCGCCAGCAGCCAAATGGAGGTAAATAATCAGCCCCAGCATTTT
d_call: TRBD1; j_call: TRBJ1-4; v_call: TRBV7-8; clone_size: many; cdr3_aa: CASSNRGDRINEKLFF; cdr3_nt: TGTGCCAGCAGCAACCGGGGGGACAGGATTAATGAAAAACTGTTTTTT
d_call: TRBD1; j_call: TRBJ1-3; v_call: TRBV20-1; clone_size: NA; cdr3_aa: CSAGAGGLLGNTIYF; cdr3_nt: TGCAGTGCTGGGGCAGGGGGTTTACTTGGAAACACCATATATTTT
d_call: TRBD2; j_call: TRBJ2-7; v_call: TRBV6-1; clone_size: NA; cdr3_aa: CASSAGTSGRNPYEQYF; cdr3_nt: TGTGCCAGCAGTGCAGGGACTAGCGGGAGGAACCCCTACGAGCAGTACTTC
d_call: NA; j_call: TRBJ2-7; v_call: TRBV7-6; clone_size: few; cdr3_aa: CASSPRFIFGQGGNEQYF; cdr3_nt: TGTGCCAGCAGCCCAAGGTTTATTTTCGGCCAGGGGGGAAACGAGCAGTACTTC
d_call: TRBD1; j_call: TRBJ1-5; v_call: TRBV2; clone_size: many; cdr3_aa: CASQPGTGGLGQPQHF; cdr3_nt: TGTGCCAGCCAACCTGGGACAGGGGGCCTGGGGCAGCCCCAGCATTTT
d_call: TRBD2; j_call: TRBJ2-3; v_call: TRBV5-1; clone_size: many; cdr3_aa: CASSPGTSATQYF; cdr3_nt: TGCGCCAGCAGTCCCGGGACTAGCGCAACGCAGTATTTT
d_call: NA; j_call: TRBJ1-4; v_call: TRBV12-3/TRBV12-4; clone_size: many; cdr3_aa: CASSSVGRSNEKLFF; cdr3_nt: TGTGCCAGCAGTTCCGTCGGACGGAGTAATGAAAAACTGTTTTTT
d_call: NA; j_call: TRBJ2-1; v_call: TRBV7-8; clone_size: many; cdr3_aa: CASSLDVWVSEQFF; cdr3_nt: TGTGCCAGCAGCTTAGACGTGTGGGTTAGCGAGCAGTTCTTC
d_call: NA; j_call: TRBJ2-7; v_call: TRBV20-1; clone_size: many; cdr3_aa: CRGQRGTF; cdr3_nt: TGCAGAGGACAGCGGGGCACCTTC
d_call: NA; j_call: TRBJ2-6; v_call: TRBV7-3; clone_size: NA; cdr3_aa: CASSLNGHSGANVLTF; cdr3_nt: TGTGCCAGCAGCTTAAACGGTCACTCTGGGGCCAACGTCCTGACTTTC
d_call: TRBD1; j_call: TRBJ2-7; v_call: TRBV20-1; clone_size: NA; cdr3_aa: CSASFRDRGKDEQYF; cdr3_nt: TGCAGTGCTAGCTTTCGGGACAGGGGGAAAGACGAGCAGTACTTC
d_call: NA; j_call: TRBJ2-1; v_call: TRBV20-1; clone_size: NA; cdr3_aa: CSARDLISSPYNEQFF; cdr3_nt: TGCAGTGCTAGAGATCTTATATCGTCACCCTACAATGAGCAGTTCTTC
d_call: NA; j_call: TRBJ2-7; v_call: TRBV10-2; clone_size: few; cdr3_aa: CASRTGQYEQYF; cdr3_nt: TGCGCCAGCAGGACAGGTCAATACGAGCAGTACTTC
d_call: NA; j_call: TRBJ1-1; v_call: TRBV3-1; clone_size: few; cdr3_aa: CASSQDWGGRLNTEAFF; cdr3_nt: TGTGCCAGCAGCCAAGATTGGGGGGGCCGGCTGAACACTGAAGCTTTCTTT
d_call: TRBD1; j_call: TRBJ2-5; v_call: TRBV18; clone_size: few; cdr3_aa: CASSPRQGVGETQYF; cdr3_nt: TGTGCCAGCTCACCTCGACAGGGGGTAGGAGAGACCCAGTACTTC
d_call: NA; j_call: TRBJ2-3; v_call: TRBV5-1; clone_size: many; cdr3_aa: CASSLVDPTDTQYF; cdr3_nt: TGTGCCAGCAGCTTGGTGGACCCCACAGATACGCAGTATTTT
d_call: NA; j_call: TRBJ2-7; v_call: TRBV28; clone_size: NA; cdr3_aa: CASSLWAGPTYEQYF; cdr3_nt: TGTGCCAGCAGTTTATGGGCGGGCCCTACCTACGAGCAGTACTTC
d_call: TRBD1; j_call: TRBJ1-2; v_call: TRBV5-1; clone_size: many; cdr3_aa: CASQEGQYYGYTF; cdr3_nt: TGCGCCAGCCAGGAGGGACAGTACTATGGCTACACCTTC
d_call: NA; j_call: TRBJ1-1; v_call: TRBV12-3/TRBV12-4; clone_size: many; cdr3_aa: CASSQGLLNTEAFF; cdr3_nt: TGTGCCAGCAGCCAGGGACTCCTGAACACTGAAGCTTTCTTT
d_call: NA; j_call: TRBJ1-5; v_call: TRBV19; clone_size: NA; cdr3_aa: CASSIKGGFWPQHF; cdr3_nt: TGTGCCAGTAGTATTAAAGGGGGTTTCTGGCCCCAGCATTTT
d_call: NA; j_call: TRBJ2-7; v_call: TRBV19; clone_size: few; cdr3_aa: CASSTATFYEQYF; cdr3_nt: TGTGCCAGTAGTACGGCCACTTTCTACGAGCAGTACTTC
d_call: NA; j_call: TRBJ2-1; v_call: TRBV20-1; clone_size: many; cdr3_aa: CSAGQAGYNEQFF; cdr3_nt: TGCAGTGCGGGCCAAGCGGGTTACAATGAGCAGTTCTTC
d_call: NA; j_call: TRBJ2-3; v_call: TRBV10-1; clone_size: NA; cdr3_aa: CASSGMGPQYF; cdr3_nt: TGCGCCAGCAGCGGAATGGGTCCGCAGTATTTT
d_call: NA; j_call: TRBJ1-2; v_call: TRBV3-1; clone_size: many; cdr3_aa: CASSPITSRYGYTF; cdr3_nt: TGTGCCAGCAGCCCAATTACAAGCCGCTATGGCTACACCTTC
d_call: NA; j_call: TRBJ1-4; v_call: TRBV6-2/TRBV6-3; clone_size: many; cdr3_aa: CASSYRAATNEKLFF; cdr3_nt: TGTGCCAGCAGTTACCGGGCTGCAACTAATGAAAAACTGTTTTTT
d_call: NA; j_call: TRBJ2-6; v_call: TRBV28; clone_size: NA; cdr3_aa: CASSSQGPTTLSGANVLTF; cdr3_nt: TGTGCCAGCAGTTCCCAGGGGCCCACCACACTCTCTGGGGCCAACGTCCTGACTTTC
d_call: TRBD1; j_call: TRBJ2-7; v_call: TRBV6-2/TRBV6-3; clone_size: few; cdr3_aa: CASSYSRKGATYEQYF; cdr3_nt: TGTGCCAGCAGTTACTCGAGGAAGGGGGCTACCTACGAGCAGTACTTC
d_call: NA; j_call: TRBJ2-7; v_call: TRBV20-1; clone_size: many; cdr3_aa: CSASYRLVPTGEQYF; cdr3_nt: TGCAGTGCTAGTTACAGACTAGTCCCCACCGGCGAGCAGTACTTC
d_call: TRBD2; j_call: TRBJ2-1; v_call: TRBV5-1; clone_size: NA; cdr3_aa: CASSQVAGGPYNEQFF; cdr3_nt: TGCGCCAGCAGCCAGGTAGCGGGAGGGCCGTACAATGAGCAGTTCTTC
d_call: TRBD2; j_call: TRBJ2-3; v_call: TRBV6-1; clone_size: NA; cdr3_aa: CASSQSPGLAGGGDTQYF; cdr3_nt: TGTGCCAGCAGCCAAAGCCCCGGACTAGCGGGAGGCGGGGATACGCAGTATTTT
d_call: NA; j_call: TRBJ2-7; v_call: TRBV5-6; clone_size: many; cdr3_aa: CASSLQTDEQYF; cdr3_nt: TGTGCCAGCAGCTTGCAAACAGACGAGCAGTACTTC
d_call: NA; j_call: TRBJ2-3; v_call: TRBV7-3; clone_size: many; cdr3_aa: CASSSGLNTDTQYF; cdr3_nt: TGTGCCAGCAGCTCGGGACTTAACACAGATACGCAGTATTTT
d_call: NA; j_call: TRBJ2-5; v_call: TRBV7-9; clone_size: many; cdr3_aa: CASSPRVERTSDF; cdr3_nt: TGTGCCAGCAGCCCCCGCGTGGAACGGACTTCTGACTTC
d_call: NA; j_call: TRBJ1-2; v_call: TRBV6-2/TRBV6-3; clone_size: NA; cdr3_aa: CASSPDGRVSYGYTF; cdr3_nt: TGTGCCAGCAGCCCCGACGGCAGGGTGTCCTATGGCTACACCTTC
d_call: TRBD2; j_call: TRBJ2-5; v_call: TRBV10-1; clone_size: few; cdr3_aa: CASIAGGRKETQYF; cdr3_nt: TGCGCCAGCATTGCGGGCGGGAGAAAAGAGACCCAGTACTTC
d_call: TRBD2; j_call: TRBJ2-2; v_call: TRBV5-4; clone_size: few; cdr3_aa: CASSVGLAGSNTGELFF; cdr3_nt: TGTGCCAGCAGCGTTGGACTAGCGGGTTCGAACACCGGGGAGCTGTTTTTT
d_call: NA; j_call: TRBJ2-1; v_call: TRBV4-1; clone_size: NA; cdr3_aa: CASSQGVLGAGYNEQFF; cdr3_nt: TGCGCCAGCAGCCAAGGGGTTTTAGGGGCCGGGTACAATGAGCAGTTCTTC
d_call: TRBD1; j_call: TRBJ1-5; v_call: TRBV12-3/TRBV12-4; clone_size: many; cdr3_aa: CASSSRQGDSNQPQHF; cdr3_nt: TGTGCCAGCAGTTCACGACAGGGGGATAGCAATCAGCCCCAGCATTTT
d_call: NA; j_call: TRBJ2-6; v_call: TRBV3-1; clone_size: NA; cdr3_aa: CASRPDSSGANVLTF; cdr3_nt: TGTGCCAGCAGACCGGACAGCTCTGGGGCCAACGTCCTGACTTTC
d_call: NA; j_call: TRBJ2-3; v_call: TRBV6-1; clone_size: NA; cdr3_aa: CASSERYSQGGDTQYF; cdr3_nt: TGTGCCAGCAGTGAAAGGTACTCCCAAGGTGGAGATACGCAGTATTTT
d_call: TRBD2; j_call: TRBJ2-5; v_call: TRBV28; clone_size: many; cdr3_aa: CASSLGGRGEETQYF; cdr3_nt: TGTGCCAGCAGTTTAGGCGGGAGGGGAGAAGAGACCCAGTACTTC
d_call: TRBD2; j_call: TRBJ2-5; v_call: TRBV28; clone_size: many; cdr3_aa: CASSFLTSGIDGETQYF; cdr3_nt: TGTGCCAGCAGTTTCCTAACTAGCGGGATTGACGGAGAGACCCAGTACTTC
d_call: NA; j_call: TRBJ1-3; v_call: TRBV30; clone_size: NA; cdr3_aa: CAWSVKGSFGNTIYF; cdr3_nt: TGTGCCTGGAGTGTAAAGGGGAGCTTTGGAAACACCATATATTTT
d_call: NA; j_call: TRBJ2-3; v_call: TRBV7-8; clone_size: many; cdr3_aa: CASSIRELSTDTQYF; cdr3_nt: TGTGCCAGCAGCATCAGGGAATTAAGCACAGATACGCAGTATTTT
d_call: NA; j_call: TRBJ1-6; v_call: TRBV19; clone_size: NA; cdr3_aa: CASSIGPGLNSPLHF; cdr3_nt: TGTGCCAGTAGTATAGGTCCAGGTTTGAATTCACCCCTCCACTTT
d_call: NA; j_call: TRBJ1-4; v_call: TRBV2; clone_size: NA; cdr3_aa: CASRGQIPNEKLFF; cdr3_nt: TGTGCCAGCAGAGGACAAATCCCCAATGAAAAACTGTTTTTT
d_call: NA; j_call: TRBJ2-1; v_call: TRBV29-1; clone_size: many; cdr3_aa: CSVVRGIGFNEQFF; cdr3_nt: TGCAGCGTTGTTCGAGGTATAGGGTTTAATGAGCAGTTCTTC
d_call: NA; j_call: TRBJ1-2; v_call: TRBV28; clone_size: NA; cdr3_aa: CASSLPNYGYAF; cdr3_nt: TGTGCCAGCAGTTTGCCAAACTATGGCTACGCCTTC
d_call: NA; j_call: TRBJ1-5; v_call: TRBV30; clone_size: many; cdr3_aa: CAWSVTENQPQHF; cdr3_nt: TGTGCCTGGAGTGTTACGGAAAATCAGCCCCAGCATTTT
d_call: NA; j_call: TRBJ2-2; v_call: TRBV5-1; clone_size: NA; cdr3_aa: CASSLESGNTGELFF; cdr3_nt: TGCGCCAGCAGCTTAGAATCAGGGAACACCGGGGAGCTGTTTTTT
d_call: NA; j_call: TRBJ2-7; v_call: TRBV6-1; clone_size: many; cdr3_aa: CASTSGSAAYEQYF; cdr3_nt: TGTGCCAGCACCTCGGGTAGCGCAGCCTACGAGCAGTACTTC
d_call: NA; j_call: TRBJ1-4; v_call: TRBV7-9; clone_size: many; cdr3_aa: CASSSLRGHEKLFF; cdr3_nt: TGTGCCAGCAGCTCCTTGCGCGGCCATGAAAAACTGTTTTTT
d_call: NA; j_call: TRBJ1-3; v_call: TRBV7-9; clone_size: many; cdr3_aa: CASSGSNTIYF; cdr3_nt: TGTGCCAGCAGCGGAAGTAACACCATATATTTT